This entry features one T cell receptor (beta chain) sequence. The antigen remains undetermined. A read error may produce the germline difference seen at one junction end. The data originate from a study of molecular identifiers for immune sequencing clone quantification. Study observations and caveats: Effector cells kept over 99% of their molecules in clones above 20 RNA copies, while naive cells kept under 1% there. The study reportedly detected spiked Jurkat TCR RNA from one cell among about 970,000 naive cells.

The authors built bulk TCR libraries by previously described methods with listed TCR primers. TCRdb independently ran MiXCR on the PCR reads; one entry per CDR3 protein. The table has hundreds of thousands of distinct CDR3 sequences, over 25% seen once. Naive CD8 T cells underwent sorting with the CD8+CD4-CCR7+CD45RA+ definition. Germline V gene lookup returns CDR1 DFQATT and CDR2 SNEGSKA (reference sequence). This CDR3 region has 12 residues. The V gene is TRBV20-1, the J gene TRBJ1-4; 7 bases fit TRBD1. The receptor comes from a human donor in good health. Some libraries in this study had Jurkat cell RNA spiked in. Sequencing was performed on naive CD8+ T cells from blood, with Jurkat cell RNA spiked in. Subset described: FACS-sorted CD8+CD4-CCR7+CD45RA+ naive T cells. The DNA of the CDR3 is TGCAGTGCTCGGGACAGAAATGAAAAACTGTCTTTT. Its translation is CSARDRNEKLSF.